This is a list of T cell receptor beta chains from one sample in a study of STAT3 mutations in large granular lymphocyte leukemia. Generated by immunoSEQ multiplex PCR, the TCRdb table keeps only in-frame clones and is missing some. The sample lists several thousand clones, roughly 70% occurring once. Sequencing used peripheral blood mononuclear cells. The receptors here all came from a woman aged 40 to 50 with T-cell large granular lymphocyte leukemia. Some clones in this sample may be carry-over from other donors' samples. CDR3s include the opening cysteine and the closing phenylalanine or tryptophan. The D gene is left open where the match is weak. Only part of the rows carry a size: once, few, many, or a class if the clone is expanded.

j_gene: TRBJ1-6
d_gene: NA
v_gene: TRBV5-1
len: 18
abundance: NA
CDR3aa: CASSLYGTGIVSNSPLHF
CDR3nt: TGCGCCAGCAGCTTGTACGGGACCGGGATCGTCTCGAATTCACCCCTCCACTTT

j_gene: TRBJ1-2
d_gene: NA
v_gene: TRBV5-1
len: 17
abundance: NA
CDR3aa: CASSEVLFPRGDYGYTF
CDR3nt: TGCGCCAGCAGCGAGGTATTATTTCCCAGGGGAGACTATGGCTACACCTTC

j_gene: TRBJ2-7
d_gene: NA
v_gene: TRBV6-5
len: 14
abundance: few
CDR3aa: CASSYAGPSYEQYF
CDR3nt: TGTGCCAGCAGTTACGCCGGGCCCTCCTACGAGCAGTACTTC

j_gene: TRBJ2-7
d_gene: NA
v_gene: TRBV7-2
len: 14
abundance: few
CDR3aa: CASSSLGGTYEQYF
CDR3nt: TGTGCCAGCAGCTCACTAGGGGGGACCTACGAGCAGTACTTC

j_gene: TRBJ1-2
d_gene: NA
v_gene: TRBV5-4
len: 16
abundance: NA
CDR3aa: CASRVDRLLAGYGYTF
CDR3nt: TGTGCCAGCAGGGTTGACAGGTTATTGGCTGGGTATGGCTACACCTTC

j_gene: TRBJ2-7
d_gene: TRBD2
v_gene: TRBV6-6
len: 14
abundance: NA
CDR3aa: CASGRAGGYYEQYF
CDR3nt: TGTGCCAGCGGCCGGGCGGGGGGGTACTACGAGCAGTACTTC

j_gene: TRBJ1-2
d_gene: NA
v_gene: TRBV5-6
len: 14
abundance: NA
CDR3aa: CASSSPGLTGGYTF
CDR3nt: TGTGCCAGCAGCTCCCCGGGTCTCACGGGTGGCTACACCTTC

j_gene: TRBJ1-5
d_gene: TRBD1
v_gene: TRBV7-2
len: 15
abundance: NA
CDR3aa: CASSSITGGDEPQHF
CDR3nt: TGTGCCAGCAGCTCAATCACAGGGGGCGACGAGCCCCAGCATTTT

j_gene: TRBJ1-2
d_gene: NA
v_gene: TRBV29-1
len: 10
abundance: NA
CDR3aa: CSVDSYGYTF
CDR3nt: TGCAGCGTTGACAGCTATGGCTACACCTTC

j_gene: TRBJ2-7
d_gene: NA
v_gene: TRBV7-9
len: 12
abundance: NA
CDR3aa: CASSLATSEQYF
CDR3nt: TGTGCCAGCAGCTTAGCCACGAGCGAGCAGTACTTC

j_gene: TRBJ1-1
d_gene: NA
v_gene: TRBV27
len: 14
abundance: NA
CDR3aa: CASSFAGGNTEAFF
CDR3nt: TGTGCCAGCAGTTTTGCGGGAGGGAACACTGAAGCTTTCTTT

j_gene: TRBJ1-2
d_gene: NA
v_gene: TRBV20-1
len: 11
abundance: few
CDR3aa: CSAPDFPGYTF
CDR3nt: TGCAGTGCCCCGGACTTCCCCGGCTACACCTTC

j_gene: TRBJ1-2
d_gene: NA
v_gene: TRBV12-5
len: 16
abundance: NA
CDR3aa: CASGLVPTETNYGYTF
CDR3nt: TGTGCTAGTGGTTTGGTACCGACGGAAACTAACTATGGCTACACCTTC

j_gene: TRBJ2-7
d_gene: TRBD2
v_gene: TRBV5-1
len: 19
abundance: NA
CDR3aa: CASSPWGGTSGTRGPEQYF
CDR3nt: TGCGCCAGCAGCCCGTGGGGCGGGACTAGCGGGACTCGCGGGCCCGAGCAGTACTTC

j_gene: TRBJ1-5
d_gene: NA
v_gene: TRBV6-5
len: 14
abundance: NA
CDR3aa: CASSPGLINQPQHF
CDR3nt: TGTGCCAGCAGCCCGGGTCTCATCAATCAGCCCCAGCATTTT

j_gene: TRBJ2-2
d_gene: NA
v_gene: TRBV12-5
len: 11
abundance: NA
CDR3aa: CASGWVAELFF
CDR3nt: TGTGCTAGTGGTTGGGTGGCGGAGCTGTTTTTT

j_gene: TRBJ1-1
d_gene: NA
v_gene: TRBV30
len: 14
abundance: NA
CDR3aa: CAWSGGAMNTEAFF
CDR3nt: TGTGCCTGGAGTGGAGGGGCCATGAACACTGAAGCTTTCTTT

j_gene: TRBJ2-5
d_gene: NA
v_gene: TRBV5-1
len: 13
abundance: NA
CDR3aa: CASSFRRSETQYF
CDR3nt: TGCGCCAGCAGCTTCCGCAGGTCAGAGACCCAGTACTTC

j_gene: TRBJ2-5
d_gene: NA
v_gene: TRBV5-1
len: 15
abundance: NA
CDR3aa: CASSLVVATGETQYF
CDR3nt: TGCGCCAGCAGCCTTGTGGTCGCGACAGGAGAGACCCAGTACTTC

j_gene: TRBJ1-2
d_gene: TRBD1
v_gene: TRBV30
len: 14
abundance: NA
CDR3aa: CAWSRTGPPYGYTF
CDR3nt: TGTGCCTGGAGTCGGACAGGGCCCCCCTATGGCTACACCTTC

j_gene: TRBJ2-7
d_gene: NA
v_gene: TRBV7-9
len: 12
abundance: NA
CDR3aa: CASSSRFGEQYF
CDR3nt: TGTGCCAGCAGCTCGAGGTTCGGCGAGCAGTACTTC

j_gene: TRBJ2-7
d_gene: NA
v_gene: TRBV7-9
len: 13
abundance: NA
CDR3aa: CASSLGLRNEQYF
CDR3nt: TGTGCCAGCAGCCTAGGACTACGGAACGAGCAGTACTTC

j_gene: TRBJ2-3
d_gene: TRBD1
v_gene: TRBV5-4
len: 14
abundance: NA
CDR3aa: CASSVQGATDTQYF
CDR3nt: TGTGCCAGCAGCGTACAGGGGGCCACAGATACGCAGTATTTT

j_gene: TRBJ1-4
d_gene: NA
v_gene: TRBV29-1
len: 14
abundance: NA
CDR3aa: CSVEGSATNEKLFF
CDR3nt: TGCAGCGTTGAAGGGTCAGCAACTAATGAAAAACTGTTTTTT

j_gene: TRBJ1-2
d_gene: NA
v_gene: TRBV18
len: 14
abundance: once
CDR3aa: CASSPFDSSYGYTF
CDR3nt: TGTGCCAGCTCCCCCTTCGACAGCAGCTATGGCTACACCTTC

j_gene: TRBJ1-2
d_gene: NA
v_gene: TRBV5-1
len: 15
abundance: NA
CDR3aa: CASSLGGSILHGYTF
CDR3nt: TGCGCCAGCAGCTTGGGTGGCAGTATACTACATGGCTACACCTTC

j_gene: TRBJ1-1
d_gene: NA
v_gene: TRBV6-1
len: 12
abundance: NA
CDR3aa: CASIPVRAEAFF
CDR3nt: TGTGCCAGCATTCCTGTAAGAGCTGAAGCTTTCTTT

j_gene: TRBJ1-2
d_gene: TRBD1
v_gene: TRBV5-5
len: 15
abundance: few
CDR3aa: CASSLGRGQTSGYTF
CDR3nt: TGTGCCAGCAGCTTGGGCAGGGGGCAGACTAGCGGCTACACCTTC

j_gene: TRBJ2-3
d_gene: NA
v_gene: TRBV30
len: 12
abundance: NA
CDR3aa: CAWSASTDTQYF
CDR3nt: TGTGCCTGGAGCGCTAGCACAGATACGCAGTATTTT

j_gene: TRBJ1-1
d_gene: NA
v_gene: TRBV19
len: 14
abundance: NA
CDR3aa: CASSIAGMNTEAFF
CDR3nt: TGTGCCAGTAGCATAGCAGGGATGAACACTGAAGCTTTCTTT

j_gene: TRBJ2-7
d_gene: NA
v_gene: TRBV7-9
len: 14
abundance: NA
CDR3aa: CASRRLGGVGEQYF
CDR3nt: TGTGCCAGCAGGCGCCTGGGGGGAGTCGGCGAGCAGTACTTC

j_gene: TRBJ2-7
d_gene: TRBD2
v_gene: TRBV18
len: 15
abundance: NA
CDR3aa: CASSLTSGSSYEQYF
CDR3nt: TGTGCCAGCTCCCTTACTAGCGGGAGCTCCTACGAGCAGTACTTC

j_gene: TRBJ1-2
d_gene: NA
v_gene: TRBV7-2
len: 14
abundance: once
CDR3aa: CASHETRGAGGYTF
CDR3nt: TGTGCCAGCCATGAGACTAGGGGGGCGGGTGGCTACACCTTC

j_gene: TRBJ2-7
d_gene: TRBD1
v_gene: TRBV5-1
len: 17
abundance: NA
CDR3aa: CASSWTVRDRGHYEQYF
CDR3nt: TGCGCCAGCAGCTGGACCGTAAGGGACAGGGGCCACTACGAGCAGTACTTC

j_gene: TRBJ1-5
d_gene: TRBD1
v_gene: TRBV7-9
len: 14
abundance: NA
CDR3aa: CASSLTGEVQPQHF
CDR3nt: TGTGCCAGCAGCCTGACAGGGGAGGTTCAGCCCCAGCATTTT

j_gene: TRBJ1-1
d_gene: NA
v_gene: TRBV6-6
len: 13
abundance: NA
CDR3aa: CATRETENTEAFF
CDR3nt: TGTGCCACCAGGGAGACGGAGAACACTGAAGCTTTCTTT

j_gene: TRBJ1-1
d_gene: NA
v_gene: TRBV5-1
len: 13
abundance: NA
CDR3aa: CASSFTGPTEAFF
CDR3nt: TGCGCCAGCAGCTTTACAGGGCCCACTGAAGCTTTCTTT

j_gene: TRBJ1-1
d_gene: NA
v_gene: TRBV29-1
len: 11
abundance: NA
CDR3aa: CSVPSSTEAFF
CDR3nt: TGCAGCGTACCATCCTCCACTGAAGCTTTCTTT

j_gene: TRBJ2-5
d_gene: NA
v_gene: TRBV5-1
len: 13
abundance: NA
CDR3aa: CASSFGVDETQYF
CDR3nt: TGCGCCAGCAGCTTCGGGGTGGACGAGACCCAGTACTTC

j_gene: TRBJ2-1
d_gene: NA
v_gene: TRBV5-1
len: 13
abundance: few
CDR3aa: CASSLAGSGEQFF
CDR3nt: TGCGCCAGCAGCTTGGCCGGCAGCGGTGAGCAGTTCTTC

j_gene: TRBJ1-2
d_gene: NA
v_gene: TRBV18
len: 15
abundance: once
CDR3aa: CASSPRGRANYGYTF
CDR3nt: TGTGCCAGCTCCCCCAGGGGACGAGCTAACTATGGCTACACCTTC

j_gene: TRBJ2-7
d_gene: TRBD2
v_gene: TRBV5-1
len: 15
abundance: NA
CDR3aa: CASSLGLARTYEQYF
CDR3nt: TGCGCCAGCAGCCTGGGACTAGCGAGGACCTACGAGCAGTACTTC

j_gene: TRBJ1-2
d_gene: NA
v_gene: TRBV5-4
len: 12
abundance: NA
CDR3aa: CASSLMGYGYTF
CDR3nt: TGTGCCAGCAGCTTGATGGGCTATGGCTACACCTTC

j_gene: TRBJ2-7
d_gene: TRBD2
v_gene: TRBV18
len: 15
abundance: NA
CDR3aa: CASSPPGTRRDEQYF
CDR3nt: TGTGCCAGCTCACCACCGGGGACTAGGCGTGACGAGCAGTACTTC

j_gene: TRBJ1-2
d_gene: NA
v_gene: TRBV7-2
len: 14
abundance: NA
CDR3aa: CASSLVGQGGMYTF
CDR3nt: TGTGCCAGCAGCTTAGTAGGGCAGGGCGGGATGTACACCTTC

j_gene: TRBJ2-3
d_gene: NA
v_gene: TRBV25-1
len: 16
abundance: NA
CDR3aa: CASSEYGTTGTDTQYF
CDR3nt: TGTGCCAGCAGTGAATACGGGACAACTGGCACAGATACGCAGTATTTT

j_gene: TRBJ1-2
d_gene: TRBD1
v_gene: TRBV30
len: 13
abundance: few
CDR3aa: CAWSIQGARGYTF
CDR3nt: TGTGCCTGGAGCATACAGGGGGCGCGGGGCTACACCTTC

j_gene: TRBJ2-6
d_gene: TRBD2
v_gene: TRBV5-1
len: 18
abundance: NA
CDR3aa: CASSLGLAGGSGANVLTF
CDR3nt: TGCGCCAGCAGCTTGGGGCTAGCGGGGGGCTCTGGGGCCAACGTCCTGACTTTC

j_gene: TRBJ1-4
d_gene: NA
v_gene: TRBV30
len: 12
abundance: NA
CDR3aa: CAWNLAGEKLFF
CDR3nt: TGTGCCTGGAACCTCGCCGGGGAAAAACTGTTTTTT

j_gene: TRBJ2-7
d_gene: NA
v_gene: TRBV30
len: 17
abundance: NA
CDR3aa: CAWEEPHRVPSSYEQYF
CDR3nt: TGTGCCTGGGAGGAGCCCCACCGGGTCCCGAGCTCCTACGAGCAGTACTTC

j_gene: TRBJ2-3
d_gene: NA
v_gene: TRBV5-1
len: 13
abundance: NA
CDR3aa: CASSLDASDTQYF
CDR3nt: TGCGCCAGCAGCTTGGATGCATCAGATACGCAGTATTTT

j_gene: TRBJ1-2
d_gene: NA
v_gene: TRBV7-9
len: 13
abundance: NA
CDR3aa: CASTLGGGYGYTF
CDR3nt: TGTGCCAGCACCCTGGGGGGCGGGTATGGCTACACCTTC

j_gene: TRBJ1-1
d_gene: NA
v_gene: TRBV27
len: 16
abundance: NA
CDR3aa: CASRQTGGGRTTEAFF
CDR3nt: TGTGCCAGCAGGCAAACAGGAGGTGGGAGGACCACTGAAGCTTTCTTT

j_gene: TRBJ1-1
d_gene: NA
v_gene: TRBV5-4
len: 14
abundance: NA
CDR3aa: CASASGWGDGEAFF
CDR3nt: TGTGCCAGCGCCTCGGGTTGGGGGGACGGTGAAGCTTTCTTT

j_gene: TRBJ2-5
d_gene: NA
v_gene: TRBV5-1
len: 13
abundance: NA
CDR3aa: CASTGAIQETQYF
CDR3nt: TGCGCCAGCACAGGAGCGATACAAGAGACCCAGTACTTC

j_gene: TRBJ2-3
d_gene: TRBD1
v_gene: TRBV5-1
len: 15
abundance: NA
CDR3aa: CASSRTGASTDTQYF
CDR3nt: TGCGCCAGCAGTCGGACAGGAGCTAGCACAGATACGCAGTATTTT

j_gene: TRBJ1-5
d_gene: TRBD1
v_gene: TRBV19
len: 14
abundance: NA
CDR3aa: CASSQQGSNQPQHF
CDR3nt: TGTGCCAGTAGTCAACAGGGGAGCAATCAGCCCCAGCATTTT

j_gene: TRBJ1-5
d_gene: TRBD1
v_gene: TRBV18
len: 16
abundance: NA
CDR3aa: CASSPTGTYSNQPQHF
CDR3nt: TGTGCCAGCTCACCGACAGGGACCTATAGCAATCAGCCCCAGCATTTT

j_gene: TRBJ2-3
d_gene: NA
v_gene: TRBV7-9
len: 14
abundance: few
CDR3aa: CASSQRGSTDTQYF
CDR3nt: TGTGCCAGCAGCCAACGGGGGAGCACAGATACGCAGTATTTT

j_gene: TRBJ2-7
d_gene: NA
v_gene: TRBV7-9
len: 11
abundance: NA
CDR3aa: CASSLLAEQYF
CDR3nt: TGTGCCAGCAGCTTACTAGCCGAGCAGTACTTC